The 26 T cell receptor beta chains in this list originate from one sample, sequenced in a study of response to subunit inactivated influenza vaccine. TCRdb used MiXCR to reprocess the RT-PCR reads, holding one entry per CDR3 protein. The table lists 450,000 to 700,000 distinct CDR3 sequences, less than 15% of them singletons. The sample in question was PBMCs from blood, obtained 11 to 12 days after vaccination. The receptors come from a middle-aged man who received an inactivated influenza vaccine.

The chain couples TRBV30 to TRBJ1-5; TRBD1 aligns across 8 bases. The CDR3 consists of 15 residues. Germline V gene lookup returns CDR1 GTSNPN and CDR2 SVGIG (reference sequence). V shed 2 bases, J shed 3 bases, and the junction held 6 bases outside the gene matches. The CDR3 loop reads CAWSRTGSPNQPQHF. The CDR3 coding sequence is TGTGCCTGGAGTAGGACAGGGTCGCCCAATCAGCCCCAGCATTTT.

The chain uses TRBV7-2 and TRBJ2-5; either TRBD1 or TRBD2 may supply D (6 bases each). The germline V gene encodes CDR1 SGHTA and CDR2 FQGNSA. V was pared by 5 bases and J by 1 base, with 11 bases between. This CDR3 has 14 residues. CDR3 nucleotides: TGTGCCAGCAGCATCGGGGGCGGCCAAGAGACCCAGTACTTC. Translating it yields CASSIGGGQETQYF.

This clonotype was counted between two and nine times. This chain connects TRBV7-2 to TRBJ2-3; no definite D call. The germline CDR1 and CDR2 sequences are SGHTA and FQGNSA. The CDR3 is made up of 16 amino acids. Trimming shortened V by 2 bases and J by 4 bases, and 16 bases separated the two germline ends. The CDR3 protein is CASSLTLVMGADTQYF. The CDR3 coding sequence is TGTGCCAGCAGCTTAACCCTAGTAATGGGCGCAGATACGCAGTATTTT.

The chain joins TRBV7-9 to TRBJ2-3; D is unclear. With 7 bases removed from V and 1 base from J, the gap between germline ends came to 6 bases. Germline loops: CDR1 SEHNR, CDR2 FQNEAQ (reference sequence). The CDR3 loop spans 12 amino acids. In DNA, the CDR3 is TGTGCCAGCACCTCACGCACAGATACGCAGTATTTT. Residues: CASTSRTDTQYF.

V usage is TRBV7-2 and J usage is TRBJ2-4; 10 bases are shared with TRBD2. The CDR3 has 16 residues. In germline, CDR1 is SGHTA, CDR2 FQGNSA. After removal of 5 bases from V and 1 base from J, the junction contained 5 bases not matched to a gene. The CDR3: CASSRLSGGAKNIQYF. The CDR3 DNA sequence: TGTGCCAGCAGCCGGCTTAGCGGGGGGGCCAAAAACATTCAGTACTTC.

This clonotype was counted only a few times. This chain joins TRBV5-1 and TRBJ1-1; a possible D gene is TRBD1 (6 bases). The ends were cut back, 6 bases at V and 4 bases at J, with 22 bases in the middle. Germline V gene data show CDR1 as SGHRS and CDR2 as YFSETQ. This CDR3 comprises 16 residues. The CDR3 DNA sequence: TGCGCCAGCACCGACCCGGGACATTCTGGTGGCACTGAAGCTTTCTTT. Amino acids: CASTDPGHSGGTEAFF.

The chain couples TRBV25-1 to TRBJ2-7, with a weak D call TRBD2 (5 bases). This CDR3 region has 13 residues. Germline V lookup: CDR1 MGHDK, CDR2 SYGVNS. Trimming pared 7 bases from V and 6 bases from J, leaving 16 bases between. The CDR3 sequence is CASTPEGWAEQYF. The CDR3 DNA reads TGTGCCAGCACCCCAGAGGGATGGGCCGAGCAGTACTTC.

The table lists this clonotype with many counts. The CDR3 here is CASSNLGQGYEQYF. The CDR3 coding sequence is TGCGCCAGCAGCAACCTCGGGCAGGGCTACGAGCAGTACTTC. This chain connects TRBV5-1 to TRBJ2-7, with D possibly matching TRBD1 (5 bases). This CDR3 is 14 amino acids long. In germline, CDR1 is SGHRS, CDR2 YFSETQ. The V end was cut by 4 bases, the J end by 3 bases, with 14 bases between.

Only a few counts were recorded for this clonotype. Written as DNA, the CDR3 is TGTGCCACCAGCAGAGATGCGGGGGGCTACGAGCAGTACTTC. Its protein product is CATSRDAGGYEQYF. The J gene is TRBJ2-7, the V gene TRBV15; TRBD2 matches 8 bases. J lost 3 bases, V lost 0 bases, and 1 base had no gene match. Germline assignment: CDR1 LNHNV and CDR2 YYDKDF (reference sequence). The CDR3 sequence is 14 residues long.

This clonotype has just a few counts. The V call is TRBV3-1, the J call TRBJ1-2; D perhaps matches TRBD1 (6 bases). V was shortened by 4 bases and J by 0 bases, with 12 bases between the two germline ends. This CDR3 comprises 15 residues. Germline V gives CDR1 LGHDT, CDR2 YNNKEL (reference sequence). CDR3 sequence (DNA): TGTGCCAGCAGCCCCGTAGGGGGGGCTAACTATGGCTACACCTTC. The encoded protein is CASSPVGGANYGYTF.

This clonotype was recorded at least ten times. The CDR3 spells CASSLVPGQGTTYNEQFF. CDR3 bases: TGTGCCAGCAGCCTAGTCCCGGGACAGGGAACCACCTACAATGAGCAGTTCTTC. The chain has TRBV11-2 and TRBJ2-1; 9 bases are a match to TRBD1. V shed 5 bases, J shed 2 bases, and the junction held 13 bases outside the gene matches. This CDR3 contains 18 residues. Germline V lookup: CDR1 SGHAT, CDR2 FQNNGV.

DNA for the CDR3: TGTGCCAGCAGCGACAGGGGGAAAGGGACAGATACGCAGTATTTT. Its translation is CASSDRGKGTDTQYF. V gene TRBV28 combines with J gene TRBJ2-3; 9 bases fit TRBD1. This CDR3 has 15 amino acids. Trimming took 6 bases from V and 3 from J; bases not matched to a gene: 7. Germline CDR1 MDHEN, CDR2 SYDVKM. The full variable domain, in which reference TRBV28 and TRBJ2-3 provide the parts outside the CDR3, is DVKVTQSSRYLVKRTGEKVFLECVQDMDHENMFWYRQDPGLGLRLIYFSYDVKMKEKGDIPEGYSVSREKKERFSLILESASTNQTSMYLCASSDRGKGTDTQYFGPGTRLTVL.

This clonotype was observed a handful of times. The J gene is TRBJ1-4, the V gene TRBV14; 7 nucleotides line up with TRBD1. Germline values: CDR1 SGHDN, CDR2 FVKESK. V trimming: 3 bases; J trimming: 6 bases; junction bases outside the gene matches: 7. The CDR3 totals 15 residues. The CDR3 sequence: CASSHAPGGHEKLFF. The CDR3 nucleotides are TGTGCCAGCAGCCACGCTCCAGGGGGTCATGAAAAACTGTTTTTT.

The chain is built from TRBV2 and TRBJ2-7; 8 bases line up with TRBD1. Germline assignment: CDR1 SNHLY and CDR2 FYNNEI. The CDR3 loop spans 15 amino acids. The ends lost 3 bases at V and 2 bases at J; junction bases unmatched: 6. The CDR3: CASSDRQGAAYEQYF. In nucleotides, the CDR3 is TGTGCCAGCAGTGATAGGCAGGGGGCAGCCTACGAGCAGTACTTC.

This clonotype was found a few times. The V call is TRBV12-3 or TRBV12-4, the J call TRBJ2-5; D gene ambiguous. Trimming took 4 bases from V and 5 from J, leaving 11 bases between them. The CDR3 has 13 residues. The CDR3 DNA follows: TGTGCCAGCAGTTGGTTCGGTGGGGAGACCCAGTACTTC. The encoded protein is CASSWFGGETQYF.

This clonotype was detected a few times. One end of the junction fails to match germline, which may point to a read error. This chain links TRBV5-1 with TRBJ2-7, with 9 bases matching TRBD1. Germline-derived CDR1 and CDR2 are SGHRS and YFSETQ. This CDR3 region has 15 residues. The CDR3 DNA is TGCGCCAGCAGTTTGGGACAGGGTCACTCCTACGAGCAGTACTTC. Its protein is CASSLGQGHSYEQYF.

This clonotype was seen more than once but under ten times. The V gene is TRBV4-3, the J gene TRBJ2-3; D call uncertain. Germline CDR1 reads LGHNA; CDR2 reads YSLEER. V lost 0 bases and J 0 bases, leaving 16 bases between the germline ends. There are 18 residues in the CDR3. The CDR3 is CASSQERSTRYSTDTQYF. Written as DNA, the CDR3 is TGCGCCAGCAGCCAAGAAAGGTCTACGCGTTATAGCACAGATACGCAGTATTTT.

The rearrangement links TRBV12-3 or TRBV12-4 to TRBJ2-5, with 7 bases lining up with TRBD1. V shed 5 bases, J shed 0 bases, and the junction held 6 bases outside the gene matches. There are 15 residues in the CDR3. The CDR3: CASSEQGMYQETQYF. CDR3 coding DNA: TGTGCCAGCAGTGAACAGGGGATGTACCAAGAGACCCAGTACTTC.

This clonotype has a count of ten or more. The chain employs TRBV29-1 and TRBJ1-2; the D is unclear. Germline lookup yields CDR1 SQVTM and CDR2 ANQGSEA. The ends were cut back, 4 bases at V and 5 bases at J, with 11 bases in the middle. This CDR3 comprises 12 residues. The CDR3 reads CSVAYGVYGYTF. The CDR3 DNA reads TGCAGCGTTGCGTACGGGGTGTATGGCTACACCTTC.

This clonotype has a handful of counts. The chain is built from TRBV15 and TRBJ2-5; D possibly corresponds to TRBD2 (5 bases). V lost 0 bases and J lost 7, with 15 bases in between. Looked up from germline, CDR1 is LNHNV and CDR2 is YYDKDF (reference sequence). This CDR3 has 15 residues. This CDR3 is CATSREAVQIRTQYF. The CDR3 DNA is TGTGCCACCAGCAGAGAAGCGGTCCAGATAAGGACCCAGTACTTC.

The rearrangement links TRBV15 to TRBJ2-3; 10 bases align to TRBD2. The CDR3 loop spans 18 amino acids. Losses at the gene ends were 2 bases for V and 1 base for J; bases not matched to a gene: 9. Germline values: CDR1 LNHNV, CDR2 YYDKDF (reference sequence). The CDR3 here is CATSRSKGLATGTDTQYF. As DNA, the CDR3 is TGTGCCACCAGCAGATCTAAGGGACTAGCGACAGGCACAGATACGCAGTATTTT.

The table lists this clonotype with a few counts. V and J are TRBV12-3 or TRBV12-4 and TRBJ2-1; TRBD2 is a possible D gene (6 bases). V was trimmed by 4 bases and J by 4 bases, leaving 14 bases between them. This CDR3 spans 15 amino acids. The CDR3 loop reads CASSWQAGFYNEQFF. The DNA of the CDR3 is TGTGCCAGCAGTTGGCAGGCGGGGTTTTACAATGAGCAGTTCTTC.

This clonotype was counted many times. The chain recombines TRBV3-1 with TRBJ1-2; the D is unclear. The length of the CDR3 is 13 residues. The V end was cut by 5 bases, the J end by 5 bases, with 12 bases between. Germline lookup yields CDR1 LGHDT and CDR2 YNNKEL (reference sequence). The CDR3 bases are TGTGCCAGCAGCTCCAGGACCCGATATGGCTACACCTTC. Its translation is CASSSRTRYGYTF.

This clonotype was observed a few times. This rearrangement joins TRBV20-1 to TRBJ2-1, with TRBD2 matching 10 bases. The germline V gene has CDR1 DFQATT and CDR2 SNEGSKA (reference sequence). V was pared by 3 bases and J by 4 bases, with 9 bases of the junction left unmatched. This CDR3 spans 16 amino acids. The CDR3 region is CSASRWSSGGYNEQFF. The CDR3 region has the DNA TGCAGTGCTAGTAGATGGAGTAGCGGGGGGTACAATGAGCAGTTCTTC.

This clonotype was seen more than once but under ten times. The chain links TRBV20-1 to TRBJ2-7; D is possibly TRBD1 (6 bases). Germline CDR1 and CDR2: DFQATT and SNEGSKA (reference sequence). This CDR3 contains 12 residues. V was cut by 5 bases and J by 2 bases, with 10 bases left in between. CDR3 nucleotides: TGCAGTGCTGTACCAGGGGCCTACGAGCAGTACTTC. This encodes CSAVPGAYEQYF.

This clonotype was picked up a small number of times. The chain employs TRBV20-1 and TRBJ2-1; 8 bases match TRBD2. The length of the CDR3 is 15 residues. The V and J ends lost 6 bases and 9 bases, in that order; junction bases with no gene match: 16. Germline V CDR1 and CDR2: DFQATT, SNEGSKA (reference sequence). The CDR3 sequence: CSAQPGTRGKGEQFF. CDR3 DNA sequence: TGCAGTGCGCAACCCGGGACTAGGGGCAAGGGTGAGCAGTTCTTC.